Below are 12 T cell receptor beta chains sequenced from a single sample in a study of shared clonotypes between healthy human individuals. Libraries were prepared by immunoSEQ multiplex PCR; TCRdb keeps only in-frame clonotypes and omits some of them. The profile shows about 2.4 million clones, 80% to 95% of them singletons. Sequences were obtained from naive CD4+ T cells from PBMCs. Subset here: CD45RA+ positively selected. The receptors were sampled from a man between 18 and 29 years old in good health. Some clones in this sample may be carry-over from other donors' samples.

This clone was detected ten times or more. The chain links TRBV5-1 to TRBJ2-3; 8 nucleotides line up with TRBD2. V shed 0 bases and J 4 bases; nucleotides not matched to a gene: 7. The germline gives CDR1 SGHRS, CDR2 YFSETQ. This CDR3 has 16 residues. The CDR3 region is CASSLGGREGSDTQYF. The CDR3 region has the DNA TGCGCCAGCAGCTTGGGGGGCCGGGAGGGTTCAGATACGCAGTATTTT.

The CDR3 protein is CATSPQPLGNTEAFF. The CDR3 DNA reads TGTGCCACCTCTCCCCAGCCCCTAGGGAACACTGAAGCTTTCTTT. The chain links TRBV6-5 to TRBJ1-1; D is ambiguous. Between the trimmed V and J ends, which lost 10 bases and 1 base, there was a span of 19 bases. The CDR3 length is 15 residues. Germline CDR1 reads MNHEY; CDR2 reads SVGAGI.

CDR3 DNA: TGTGCCAGCAGGACTAGAGGGGATGAGCAGTTCTTC. It is translated as CASRTRGDEQFF. The V call is TRBV28, the J call TRBJ2-1, with D perhaps TRBD2 (6 bases). Germline V gene lookup returns CDR1 MDHEN and CDR2 SYDVKM. This CDR3 has 12 amino acids. Trimming shortened V by 6 bases and J by 8 bases, and 11 bases separated the two germline ends.

This rearrangement joins TRBV27 to TRBJ2-1; D may be TRBD1 or TRBD2 (6 bases each). Trimming pared 5 bases from V and 4 bases from J, leaving 27 bases between. Germline loops: CDR1 MNHEY, CDR2 SMNVEV (reference sequence). The CDR3 totals 19 residues. Written as DNA, the CDR3 is TGTGCCAGCAGTCCATCACTCCGGGGGCGCCAAAATGGATACAATGAGCAGTTCTTC. This gives the protein CASSPSLRGRQNGYNEQFF.

V usage is TRBV7-3 and J usage is TRBJ2-3, with D perhaps matching TRBD2 (6 bases). V was cut by 5 bases and J by 1 base, with 13 bases left in between. Germline V gene data show CDR1 as SGHTA and CDR2 as FQGTGA. CDR3 size: 15 residues. The CDR3 nucleotides are TGTGCCAGCAGCCCCGGAGTAGCGGGCACAGATACGCAGTATTTT. Its protein is CASSPGVAGTDTQYF.

The table lists this clone with a count of one. The chain has TRBV5-1 and TRBJ2-7; 11 bases are a match to TRBD2. CDR3 size: 15 residues. Germline CDR1 SGHRS, CDR2 YFSETQ. V shed 2 bases and J 5 bases; nucleotides not matched to a gene: 6. The DNA of the CDR3 is TGCGCCAGCAGCTTCACTAGCGGGAGCATCAACGAGCAGTACTTC. It codes for CASSFTSGSINEQYF.

V gene TRBV2 combines with J gene TRBJ2-1, with D possibly being TRBD2 (6 bases). Trimming left V 11 bases short and J 9 bases short, with 23 bases between. The germline V gene encodes CDR1 SNHLY and CDR2 FYNNEI. This CDR3 is built from 14 residues. In DNA, the CDR3 is TGTGCCCCACTGGAGGAGGGAAGGAATCGTGAGCAGTTCTTC. Translated, it gives CAPLEEGRNREQFF.

V usage is TRBV27 and J usage is TRBJ1-5; TRBD1 matches 7 bases. V trimming: 3 bases; J trimming: 4 bases; junction bases outside the gene matches: 6. Germline CDR1 is MNHEY and CDR2 is SMNVEV (reference sequence). There are 15 residues in the CDR3. The CDR3 is CASSLDRRGNQPQHF. CDR3 sequence (DNA): TGTGCCAGCAGTTTGGACAGGAGGGGGAATCAGCCCCAGCATTTT.

The chain joins TRBV27 to TRBJ1-2, with D unresolved. V shed 4 bases and J shed 8 bases, with 8 bases lying between them. CDR1 and CDR2 from the germline V gene are MNHEY and SMNVEV (reference sequence). The CDR3 length is 11 residues. Here the CDR3 reads CASSSGRGYTF. The CDR3 DNA reads TGTGCCAGCAGTTCCGGGCGAGGCTACACCTTC.

The chain combines TRBV2 with TRBJ2-1, with D possibly TRBD2 on 5 matching bases. Trimming took off 3 bases at V and 6 bases at J, with 9 bases between the two ends. The germline V gene encodes CDR1 SNHLY and CDR2 FYNNEI. The CDR3 length is 13 residues. The CDR3 coding sequence is TGTGCCAGCAGTGACGGGCTAGCCAATGAGCAGTTCTTC. Translated, it gives CASSDGLANEQFF.

CDR3 region: CASSLQGGYDEQYF. As DNA, the CDR3 is TGTGCCAGCAGCTTACAGGGGGGGTACGACGAGCAGTACTTC. V and J are TRBV7-6 and TRBJ2-7, with D perhaps matching TRBD1 or TRBD2 (7 bases each). Trimming took 2 bases from V and 5 from J, leaving 13 bases between them. The CDR3 has 14 residues. CDR1 and CDR2 (germline): SGHVS, FNYEAQ.

The chain combines TRBV19 with TRBJ2-1; D could derive from TRBD1 or TRBD2 (5 bases each). V was cut by 2 bases and J by 1 base, with 9 bases left in between. The CDR3 covers 15 residues. Looked up from germline, CDR1 is LNHDA and CDR2 is SQIVND (reference sequence). CDR3 sequence (DNA): TGTGCCAGTAGTATATGGGACCAGTCCTACAATGAGCAGTTCTTC. It is translated as CASSIWDQSYNEQFF. Supplemented by reference TRBV19 and TRBJ2-1, the full variable domain reads DGGITQSPKYLFRKEGQNVTLSCEQNLNHDAMYWYRQDPGQGLRLIYYSQIVNDFQKGDIAEGYSVSREKKESFPLTVTSAQKNPTAFYLCASSIWDQSYNEQFFGPGTRLTVL.